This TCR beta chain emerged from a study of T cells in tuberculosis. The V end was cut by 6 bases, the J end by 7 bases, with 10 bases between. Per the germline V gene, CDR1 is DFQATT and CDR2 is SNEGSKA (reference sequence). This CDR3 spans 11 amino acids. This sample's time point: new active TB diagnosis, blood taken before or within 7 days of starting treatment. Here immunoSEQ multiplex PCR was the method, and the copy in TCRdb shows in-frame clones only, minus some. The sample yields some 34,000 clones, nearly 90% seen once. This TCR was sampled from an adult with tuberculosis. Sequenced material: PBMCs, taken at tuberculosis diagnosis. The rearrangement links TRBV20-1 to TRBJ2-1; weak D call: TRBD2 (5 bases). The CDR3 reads CSATRVNEQFF. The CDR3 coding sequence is TGCAGTGCCACGAGGGTAAATGAGCAGTTCTTC.